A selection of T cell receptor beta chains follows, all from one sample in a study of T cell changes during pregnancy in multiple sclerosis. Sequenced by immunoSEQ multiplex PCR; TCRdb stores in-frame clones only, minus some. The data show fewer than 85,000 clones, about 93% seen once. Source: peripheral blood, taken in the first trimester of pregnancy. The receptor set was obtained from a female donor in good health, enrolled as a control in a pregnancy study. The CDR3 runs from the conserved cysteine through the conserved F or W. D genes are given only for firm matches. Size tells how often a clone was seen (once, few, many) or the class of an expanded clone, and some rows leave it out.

CDR3 DNA: TGCAGCGTTTTACCGGGAGGGTCGGAGACCCAGTACTTC; CDR3 protein: CSVLPGGSETQYF; J gene: TRBJ2-5; D gene: TRBD2; V gene: TRBV29-1; clone size: NA
CDR3 DNA: TGTGCCAGCCAGGGGGCAGGGACTAATGAAAAACTGTTTTTT; CDR3 protein: CASQGAGTNEKLFF; J gene: TRBJ1-4; D gene: TRBD1; V gene: TRBV25-1; clone size: NA
CDR3 DNA: TGTGCCAGCAGCCCGGGACTGACCCTATCCTACGAGCAGTACTTC; CDR3 protein: CASSPGLTLSYEQYF; J gene: TRBJ2-7; D gene: NA; V gene: TRBV5-6; clone size: NA
CDR3 DNA: TGTGCCTGGGACAGGGGGTATAATGAAGCTTTCTTT; CDR3 protein: CAWDRGYNEAFF; J gene: TRBJ1-1; D gene: TRBD1; V gene: TRBV30; clone size: NA
CDR3 DNA: TGTGCCAGCAGCCCAACAGGACAGGCCTACGAGCAGTACTTC; CDR3 protein: CASSPTGQAYEQYF; J gene: TRBJ2-7; D gene: TRBD1; V gene: TRBV7-8; clone size: NA
CDR3 DNA: TGTGCCAGCAGCTTTAACCCCGGGGCCTACGAGCAGTACTTC; CDR3 protein: CASSFNPGAYEQYF; J gene: TRBJ2-7; D gene: NA; V gene: TRBV7-8; clone size: NA
CDR3 DNA: TGTGCCAGCAGTTCCCTACTAGCGGGATTGAGGTACGAGCAGTACTTC; CDR3 protein: CASSSLLAGLRYEQYF; J gene: TRBJ2-7; D gene: TRBD2; V gene: TRBV28; clone size: once
CDR3 DNA: TGTGCCAGTAGTACCGGACCGGGAAATGAGCAGTTCTTC; CDR3 protein: CASSTGPGNEQFF; J gene: TRBJ2-1; D gene: NA; V gene: TRBV19; clone size: NA
CDR3 DNA: TGTGCCAGCAGTGCCACAAAATTGGATGAAAAACTGTTTTTT; CDR3 protein: CASSATKLDEKLFF; J gene: TRBJ1-4; D gene: NA; V gene: TRBV25-1; clone size: NA
CDR3 DNA: TGCGCCAGCAGCTTGACCGGGTACCAAGAGACCCAGTACTTC; CDR3 protein: CASSLTGYQETQYF; J gene: TRBJ2-5; D gene: NA; V gene: TRBV5-1; clone size: NA
CDR3 DNA: TGTGCCAGCAGCAGGACTAGCGCGGGATACAATGAGCAGTTCTTC; CDR3 protein: CASSRTSAGYNEQFF; J gene: TRBJ2-1; D gene: TRBD2; V gene: TRBV4-2; clone size: NA
CDR3 DNA: TGTGCCAGCAGCTTAGACAGCGGGACTACCGGGGAGCTGTTTTTT; CDR3 protein: CASSLDSGTTGELFF; J gene: TRBJ2-2; D gene: TRBD2; V gene: TRBV7-6; clone size: once
CDR3 DNA: TGCGCCAGCAGCTCCGGCTGGGGAGGCTACAATGAGCAGTTCTTC; CDR3 protein: CASSSGWGGYNEQFF; J gene: TRBJ2-1; D gene: NA; V gene: TRBV4-1; clone size: NA